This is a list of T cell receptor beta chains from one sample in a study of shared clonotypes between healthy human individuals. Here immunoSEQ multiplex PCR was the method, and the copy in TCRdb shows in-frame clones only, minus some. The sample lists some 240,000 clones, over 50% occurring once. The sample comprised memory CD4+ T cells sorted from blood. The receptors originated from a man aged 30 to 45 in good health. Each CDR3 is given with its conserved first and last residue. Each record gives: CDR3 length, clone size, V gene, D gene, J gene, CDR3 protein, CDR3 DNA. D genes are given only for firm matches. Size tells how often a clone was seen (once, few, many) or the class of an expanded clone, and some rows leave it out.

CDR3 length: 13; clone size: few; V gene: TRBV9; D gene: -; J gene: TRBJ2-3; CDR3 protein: CASSVGRGDTQYF; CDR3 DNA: TGTGCCAGCAGCGTAGGGAGGGGAGATACGCAGTATTTT
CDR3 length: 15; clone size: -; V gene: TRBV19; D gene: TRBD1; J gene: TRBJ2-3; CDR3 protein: CASSTEDRELDTQYF; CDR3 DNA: TGTGCCAGTAGTACTGAAGACAGGGAGTTAGATACGCAGTATTTT
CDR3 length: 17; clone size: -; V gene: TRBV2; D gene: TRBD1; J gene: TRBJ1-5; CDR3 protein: CASSEGGQLGIVQPQHF; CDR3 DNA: TGTGCCAGCAGTGAGGGGGGACAGTTGGGTATCGTTCAGCCCCAGCATTTT
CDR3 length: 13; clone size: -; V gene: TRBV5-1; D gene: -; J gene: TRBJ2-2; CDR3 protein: CASSPGHTGELFF; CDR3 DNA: TGCGCCAGCAGCCCCGGACACACCGGGGAGCTGTTTTTT
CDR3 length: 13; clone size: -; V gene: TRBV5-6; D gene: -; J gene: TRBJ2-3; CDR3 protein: CASSVSVTDTQYF; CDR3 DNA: TGTGCCAGCAGCGTCAGCGTAACAGATACGCAGTATTTT
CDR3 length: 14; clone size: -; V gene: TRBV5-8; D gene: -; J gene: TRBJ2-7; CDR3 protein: CASSLTGHDYEQYF; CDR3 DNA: TGTGCCAGCAGCCTAACCGGACACGACTACGAGCAGTACTTC
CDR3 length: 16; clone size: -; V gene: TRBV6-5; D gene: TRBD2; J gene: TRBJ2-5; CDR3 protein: CASSYSAGEGQETQYF; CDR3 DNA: TGTGCCAGCAGTTACTCTGCGGGAGAAGGTCAGGAGACCCAGTACTTC
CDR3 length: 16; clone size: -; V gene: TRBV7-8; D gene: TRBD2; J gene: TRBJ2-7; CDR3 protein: CASSHRLAGGPGEQYF; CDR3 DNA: TGTGCCAGCAGCCATAGACTAGCGGGAGGTCCGGGGGAGCAGTACTTC
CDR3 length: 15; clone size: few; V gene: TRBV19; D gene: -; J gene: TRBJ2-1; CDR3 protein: CASSISSRSYNEQFF; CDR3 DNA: TGTGCCAGTAGTATAAGTAGTCGATCCTACAATGAGCAGTTCTTC
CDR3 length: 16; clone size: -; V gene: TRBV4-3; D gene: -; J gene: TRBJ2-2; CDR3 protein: CASSWGPGRNRGELFF; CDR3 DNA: TGCGCCAGCAGCTGGGGGCCGGGGCGAAATAGAGGGGAGCTGTTTTTT
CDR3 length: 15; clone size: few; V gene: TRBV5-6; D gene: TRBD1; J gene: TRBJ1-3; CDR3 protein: CASSFLRTGGNTIYF; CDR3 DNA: TGTGCCAGCAGCTTCCTCAGGACAGGAGGAAACACCATATATTTT
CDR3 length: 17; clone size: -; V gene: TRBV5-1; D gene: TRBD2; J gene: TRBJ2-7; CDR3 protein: CASSGGSGGTSAYEQYF; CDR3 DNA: TGCGCCAGCAGCGGGGGGTCTGGTGGGACTAGTGCTTACGAGCAGTACTTC
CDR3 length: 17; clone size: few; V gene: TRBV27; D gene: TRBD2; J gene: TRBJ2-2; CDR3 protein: CASSWLAGGVGTGELFF; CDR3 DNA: TGTGCCAGCAGTTGGCTAGCGGGAGGGGTAGGCACCGGGGAGCTGTTTTTT
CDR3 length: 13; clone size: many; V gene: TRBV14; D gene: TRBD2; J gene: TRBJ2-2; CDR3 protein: CATVAGATGELFF; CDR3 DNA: TGTGCCACCGTAGCGGGAGCGACCGGGGAGCTGTTTTTT
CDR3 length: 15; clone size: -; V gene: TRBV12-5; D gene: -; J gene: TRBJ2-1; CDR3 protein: CASGTLADSYNEQFF; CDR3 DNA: TGTGCTAGTGGCACCTTGGCGGACTCCTACAATGAGCAGTTCTTC
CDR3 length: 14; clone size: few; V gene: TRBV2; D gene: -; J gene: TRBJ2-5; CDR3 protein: CASSPRADQETQYF; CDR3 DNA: TGTGCCAGCAGCCCTAGGGCGGACCAAGAGACCCAGTACTTC
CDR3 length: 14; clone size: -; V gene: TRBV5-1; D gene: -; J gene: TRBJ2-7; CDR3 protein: CASSFGGTDYEQYF; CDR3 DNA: TGCGCCAGCAGCTTTGGAGGGACAGACTACGAGCAGTACTTC
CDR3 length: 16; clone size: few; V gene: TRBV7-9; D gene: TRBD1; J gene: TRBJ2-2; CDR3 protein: CASSPRTGASTGELFF; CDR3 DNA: TGTGCCAGCAGCCCCCGGACAGGAGCGAGCACCGGGGAGCTGTTTTTT
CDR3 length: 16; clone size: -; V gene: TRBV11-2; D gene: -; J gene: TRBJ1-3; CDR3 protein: CASSLVPGYSGNTIYF; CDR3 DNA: TGTGCCAGCAGCTTAGTCCCGGGATACTCTGGAAACACCATATATTTT
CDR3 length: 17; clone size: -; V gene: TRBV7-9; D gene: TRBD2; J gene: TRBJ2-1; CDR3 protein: CASSFGTSGRNRNEQFF; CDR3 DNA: TGTGCCAGCAGCTTCGGGACTAGCGGGAGAAACAGGAATGAGCAGTTCTTC
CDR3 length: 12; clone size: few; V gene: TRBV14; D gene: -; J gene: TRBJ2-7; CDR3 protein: CASSQVSYEQYF; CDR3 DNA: TGTGCCAGCAGCCAAGTCTCCTACGAGCAGTACTTC
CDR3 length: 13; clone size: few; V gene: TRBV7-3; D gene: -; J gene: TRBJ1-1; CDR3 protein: CASSLVPNTEAFF; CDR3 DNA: TGTGCCAGCAGCTTAGTGCCCAACACTGAAGCTTTCTTT
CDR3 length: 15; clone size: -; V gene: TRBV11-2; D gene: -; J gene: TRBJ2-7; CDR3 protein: CASSPGPDRAYEQYF; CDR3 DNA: TGTGCCAGCAGCCCCGGGCCGGACAGAGCCTACGAGCAGTACTTC
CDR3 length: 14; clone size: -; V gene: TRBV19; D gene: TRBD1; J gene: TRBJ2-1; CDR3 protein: CASSWTGSTNEQFF; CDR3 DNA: TGTGCCAGTAGTTGGACAGGGAGCACCAATGAGCAGTTCTTC
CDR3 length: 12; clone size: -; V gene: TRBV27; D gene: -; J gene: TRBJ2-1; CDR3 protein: CASSGPYNEQFF; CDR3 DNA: TGTGCCAGCAGCGGACCTTACAATGAGCAGTTCTTC
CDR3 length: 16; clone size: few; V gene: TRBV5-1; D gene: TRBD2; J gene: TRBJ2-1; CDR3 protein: CASSLPRAGGGNEQFF; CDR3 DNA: TGCGCCAGCAGCTTGCCGAGGGCGGGAGGGGGAAATGAGCAGTTCTTC
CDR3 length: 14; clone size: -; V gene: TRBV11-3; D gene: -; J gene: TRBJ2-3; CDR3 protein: CASSPGGGTDTQYF; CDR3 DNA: TGTGCCAGCAGCCCCGGGGGAGGCACAGATACGCAGTATTTT
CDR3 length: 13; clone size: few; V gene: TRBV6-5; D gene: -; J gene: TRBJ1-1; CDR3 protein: CASRRGRDTEAFF; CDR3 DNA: TGTGCCAGCAGAAGAGGACGGGACACTGAAGCTTTCTTT
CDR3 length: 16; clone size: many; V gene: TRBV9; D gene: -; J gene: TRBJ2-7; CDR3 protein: CASSVAVGHRSYEQYF; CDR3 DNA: TGTGCCAGCAGCGTAGCTGTGGGACACCGGTCCTACGAGCAGTACTTC
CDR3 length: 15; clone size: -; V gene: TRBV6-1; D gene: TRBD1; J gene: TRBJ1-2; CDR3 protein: CASSAGGLLNYGYTF; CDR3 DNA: TGTGCCAGCAGTGCAGGGGGCTTACTGAACTATGGCTACACCTTC
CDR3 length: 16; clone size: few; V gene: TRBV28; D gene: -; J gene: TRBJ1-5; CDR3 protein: CASSLRGVMGNQPQHF; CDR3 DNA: TGTGCCAGCAGTTTAAGGGGGGTTATGGGCAATCAGCCCCAGCATTTT
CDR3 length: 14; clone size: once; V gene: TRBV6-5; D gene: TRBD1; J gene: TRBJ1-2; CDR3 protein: CASTRDSSNYGYTF; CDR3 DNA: TGTGCCAGCACCAGGGACAGCTCTAACTATGGCTACACCTTC
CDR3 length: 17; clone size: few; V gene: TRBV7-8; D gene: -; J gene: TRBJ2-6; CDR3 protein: CASSLREHRAGANVLTF; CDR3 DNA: TGTGCCAGCAGCTTAAGGGAACACAGGGCTGGGGCCAACGTCCTGACTTTC
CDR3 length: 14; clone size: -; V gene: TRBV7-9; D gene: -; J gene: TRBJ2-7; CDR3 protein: CASSLAGAAYEQYF; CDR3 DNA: TGTGCCAGCAGCTTAGCCGGGGCCGCCTACGAGCAGTACTTC
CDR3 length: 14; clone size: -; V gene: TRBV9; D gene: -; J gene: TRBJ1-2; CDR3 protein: CASSDLGGNYGYTF; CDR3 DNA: TGTGCCAGCAGTGATCTGGGGGGCAACTATGGCTACACCTTC
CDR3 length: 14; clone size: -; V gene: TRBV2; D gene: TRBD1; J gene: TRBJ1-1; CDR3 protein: CASRRDSMNTEAFF; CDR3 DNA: TGTGCCAGCAGGCGGGACAGCATGAACACTGAAGCTTTCTTT
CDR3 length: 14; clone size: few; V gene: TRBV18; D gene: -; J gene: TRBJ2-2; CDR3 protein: CASEINTNTGELFF; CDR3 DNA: TGTGCCAGCGAAATAAACACCAACACCGGGGAGCTGTTTTTT
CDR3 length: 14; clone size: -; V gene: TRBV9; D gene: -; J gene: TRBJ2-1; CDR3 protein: CASSVAGYQNEQFF; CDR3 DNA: TGTGCCAGCAGCGTAGCGGGATATCAGAATGAGCAGTTCTTC
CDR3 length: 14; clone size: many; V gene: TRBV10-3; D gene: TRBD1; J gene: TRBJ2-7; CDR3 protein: CAISAGTGGGEQYF; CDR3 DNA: TGTGCCATCAGTGCAGGGACAGGGGGCGGCGAGCAGTACTTC
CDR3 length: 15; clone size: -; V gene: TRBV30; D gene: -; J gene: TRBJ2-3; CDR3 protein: CAWSVKGGGTDTQYF; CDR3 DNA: TGTGCCTGGAGTGTCAAGGGGGGCGGCACAGATACGCAGTATTTT
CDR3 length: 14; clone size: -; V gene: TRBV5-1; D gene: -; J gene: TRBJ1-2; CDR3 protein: CASSLGATNYGYTF; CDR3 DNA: TGCGCCAGCAGCTTGGGTGCGACCAACTATGGCTACACCTTC
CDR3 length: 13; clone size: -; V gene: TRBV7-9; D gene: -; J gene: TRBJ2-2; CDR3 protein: CASRGGGAGELFF; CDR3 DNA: TGTGCCAGCAGAGGGGGAGGGGCCGGGGAGCTGTTTTTT
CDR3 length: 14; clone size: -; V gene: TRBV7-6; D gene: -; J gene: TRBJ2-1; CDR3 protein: CASSLGLVQNEQFF; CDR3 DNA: TGTGCCAGCAGCTTAGGTCTAGTCCAGAATGAGCAGTTCTTC